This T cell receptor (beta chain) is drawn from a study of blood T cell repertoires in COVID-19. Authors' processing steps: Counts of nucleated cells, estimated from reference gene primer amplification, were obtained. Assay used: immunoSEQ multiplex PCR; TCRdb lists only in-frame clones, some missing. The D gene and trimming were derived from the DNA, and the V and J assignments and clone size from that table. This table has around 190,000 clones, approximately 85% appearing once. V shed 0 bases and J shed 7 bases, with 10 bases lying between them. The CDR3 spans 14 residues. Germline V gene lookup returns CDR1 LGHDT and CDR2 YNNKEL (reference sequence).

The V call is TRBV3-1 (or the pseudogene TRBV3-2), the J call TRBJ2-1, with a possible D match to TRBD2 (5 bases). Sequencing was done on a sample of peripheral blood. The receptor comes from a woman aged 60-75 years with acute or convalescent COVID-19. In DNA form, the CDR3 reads TGTGCCAGCAGCCAAGATAGGCCGGGGAATGAGCAGTTCTTC. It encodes CASSQDRPGNEQFF.